This T cell receptor beta chain was documented in a study of beta chain features in type 1 diabetes. Findings and limits, study-wide: PCR, the amplification step, might favor shorter templates, equally in patients and controls.

Notes on this clone: Antigen specificity is unknown.

What was sequenced were expressed TCRB transcripts, since all of the isolated RNA had been reverse transcribed. Some clones are missing from TCRdb's copy, which holds only in-frame ones; the method was immunoSEQ multiplex PCR. Here the sample spans more than 150,000 clones, less than 15% being singletons. The CDR3 is 14 amino acids. Germline loops: CDR1 MDHEN, CDR2 SYDVKM. The specimen sequenced was central memory CD4+ T cells from blood. The sequence was obtained from a woman aged 18-29 years in good health. V gene TRBV28 combines with J gene TRBJ2-5, with TRBD2 matching over 8 bases. The DNA end lines up better with TRBJ2-7; the J call may be wrong. CDR3 amino acids: CASRRGEGSYEQYF. The DNA of the CDR3 is TGTGCCAGCAGGCGGGGGGAGGGCTCCTACGAGCAGTACTTC.